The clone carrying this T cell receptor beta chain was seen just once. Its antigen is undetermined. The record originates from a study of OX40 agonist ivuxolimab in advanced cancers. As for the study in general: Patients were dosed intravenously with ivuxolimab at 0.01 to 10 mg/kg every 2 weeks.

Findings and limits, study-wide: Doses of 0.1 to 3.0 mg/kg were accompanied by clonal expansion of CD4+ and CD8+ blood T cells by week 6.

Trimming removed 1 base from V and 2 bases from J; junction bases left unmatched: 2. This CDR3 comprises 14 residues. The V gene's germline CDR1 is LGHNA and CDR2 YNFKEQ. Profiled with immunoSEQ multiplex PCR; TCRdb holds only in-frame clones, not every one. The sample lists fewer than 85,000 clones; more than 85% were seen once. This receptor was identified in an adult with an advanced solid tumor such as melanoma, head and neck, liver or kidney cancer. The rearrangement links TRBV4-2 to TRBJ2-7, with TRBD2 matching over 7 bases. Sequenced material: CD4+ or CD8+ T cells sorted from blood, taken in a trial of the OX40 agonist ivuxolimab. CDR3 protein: CASSQVRGAYEQYF. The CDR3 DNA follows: TGTGCCAGCAGCCAAGTACGGGGGGCCTACGAGCAGTACTTC.